These T cell receptor beta chains were read from a single sample in a study of shared clonotypes between healthy human individuals. Data came from immunoSEQ multiplex PCR; TCRdb stores just in-frame clones and leaves some out. The sample yields 2.3 million or so clones, just over 90% seen once. The sample consisted of naive CD4+ T cells from PBMCs. These receptors originate from a man between 18 and 29 years old in good health. Some clones in this sample may be carry-over from other donors' samples. The CDR3 runs from the conserved cysteine through the conserved F or W. A D gene is named only where the DNA matches it firmly. Not every row has a clone size; where given, it reads once, few, many or a size class.

v_call	j_call	clone_size	d_call	cdr3_aa	cdr3_nt
TRBV6-6	TRBJ1-1	NA	NA	CASRDLGFPPEAFF	TGTGCCAGCAGAGACTTAGGGTTTCCTCCTGAAGCTTTCTTT
TRBV28	TRBJ2-1	NA	NA	CASTEQLGSYNEQFF	TGTGCCAGCACCGAGCAACTAGGCTCCTACAATGAGCAGTTCTTC
TRBV18	TRBJ1-1	NA	TRBD1	CASSPRQGGGYPEAFF	TGTGCCAGCTCACCTAGGCAAGGGGGCGGATACCCTGAAGCTTTCTTT
TRBV28	TRBJ1-5	NA	NA	CASSSSRGQPQHF	TGTGCCAGCAGTTCCTCCAGGGGCCAGCCCCAGCATTTT
TRBV30	TRBJ1-5	NA	TRBD1	CAWTLGQVGNQPQHF	TGTGCCTGGACCTTAGGACAGGTTGGCAATCAGCCCCAGCATTTT
TRBV27	TRBJ2-5	NA	NA	CASRRASPPWGETQYF	TGTGCCAGCAGGCGCGCTAGCCCCCCCTGGGGAGAGACCCAGTACTTC
TRBV7-6	TRBJ1-2	few	NA	CASSLGPDPLLLYGYTF	TGTGCCAGCAGCCTGGGTCCAGACCCACTGTTACTCTATGGCTACACCTTC
TRBV4-3	TRBJ2-5	NA	TRBD2	CASSQDLRLAGGQETQYF	TGCGCCAGCAGCCAAGACCTAAGACTAGCGGGAGGCCAAGAGACCCAGTACTTC
TRBV28	TRBJ2-3	NA	NA	CASSWTTDTQYF	TGTGCCAGCAGCTGGACCACAGATACGCAGTATTTT
TRBV15	TRBJ2-7	NA	NA	CATSRDRHTSYEQYF	TGTGCCACCAGCAGAGATCGTCACACTAGCTACGAGCAGTACTTC
TRBV5-1	TRBJ1-1	NA	NA	CASSLSTGTEAFF	TGCGCCAGCAGCTTGTCAACTGGCACTGAAGCTTTCTTT
TRBV7-9	TRBJ2-7	NA	TRBD2	CASGLAGVHEQYF	TGTGCCAGCGGGCTAGCGGGAGTCCACGAGCAGTACTTC
TRBV5-1	TRBJ2-1	once	TRBD2	CASSANLAGGSEQFF	TGCGCCAGCAGCGCAAACCTAGCGGGAGGGTCTGAGCAGTTCTTC
TRBV2	TRBJ2-3	NA	NA	CASRYIRGTDTQYF	TGTGCCAGCAGATACATAAGGGGCACAGATACGCAGTATTTT
TRBV9	TRBJ1-4	NA	TRBD1	CASSAWTGEGEKLFF	TGTGCCAGCAGCGCTTGGACAGGGGAGGGTGAAAAACTGTTTTTT
TRBV10-3	TRBJ2-5	NA	NA	CAIKGESIETQYF	TGTGCCATCAAGGGAGAGAGCATAGAGACCCAGTACTTC
TRBV7-2	TRBJ2-5	NA	TRBD2	CASSLASMGLAGQETQYF	TGTGCCAGCAGCTTAGCGTCTATGGGACTAGCGGGACAAGAGACCCAGTACTTC
TRBV11-3	TRBJ2-3	NA	NA	CASSLFRGANTQYF	TGTGCCAGCAGCTTATTTAGGGGTGCGAATACGCAGTATTTT
TRBV7-8	TRBJ2-1	NA	TRBD1	CASNHGDSSYNEQFF	TGTGCCAGCAACCACGGGGACAGCTCCTACAATGAGCAGTTCTTC
TRBV11-2	TRBJ2-7	NA	TRBD1	CASSWGQGTYEQYF	TGTGCCAGCAGCTGGGGACAGGGGACCTACGAGCAGTACTTC
TRBV19	TRBJ2-6	NA	NA	CASSIRGTGANVLTF	TGTGCCAGTAGTATAAGGGGAACTGGGGCCAACGTCCTGACTTTC
TRBV28	TRBJ2-7	NA	TRBD1	CASSFTGTGANEQYF	TGTGCCAGCAGTTTCACCGGGACAGGGGCCAACGAGCAGTACTTC
TRBV28	TRBJ1-2	NA	NA	CASSVTVGYGYTF	TGTGCCAGCAGTGTGACAGTGGGCTATGGCTACACCTTC
TRBV5-6	TRBJ2-7	NA	NA	CASSLAKAESSYEQYF	TGTGCCAGCAGCTTGGCTAAGGCTGAAAGCTCCTACGAGCAGTACTTC
TRBV4-3	TRBJ2-3	NA	TRBD2	CASSQDAGEVGNTDTQYF	TGCGCCAGCAGCCAAGATGCGGGGGAGGTGGGGAACACAGATACGCAGTATTTT
TRBV28	TRBJ1-1	NA	NA	CASTKKILTEAFF	TGTGCCAGCACCAAAAAAATTCTCACTGAAGCTTTCTTT
TRBV11-3	TRBJ2-5	NA	TRBD2	CASSLGLAGGETQYF	TGTGCCAGCAGCTTAGGACTAGCGGGGGGGGAGACCCAGTACTTC
TRBV11-2	TRBJ2-4	NA	NA	CASSLVVAKNIQYF	TGTGCCAGCAGCTTAGTGGTAGCCAAAAACATTCAGTACTTC
TRBV4-2	TRBJ2-7	NA	TRBD2	CASSFHNSAKSGRESYEQYF	TGTGCCAGCAGCTTTCACAATAGCGCCAAATCAGGGAGGGAATCCTACGAGCAGTACTTC
TRBV21-1	TRBJ1-6	NA	NA	CASRGARINNSPLHF	TGTGCCAGCCGGGGGGCCCGCATCAACAATTCACCCCTCCACTTT
TRBV6-5	TRBJ1-1	once	NA	CASKAEGGVNTEAFF	TGTGCCAGCAAGGCCGAGGGGGGGGTAAACACTGAAGCTTTCTTT
TRBV28	TRBJ2-3	NA	NA	CASPDPLSTDTQYF	TGTGCCAGCCCGGATCCCCTAAGCACAGATACGCAGTATTTT
TRBV19	TRBJ1-1	NA	TRBD1	CASRRQGGLTEAFF	TGTGCCAGTAGGAGACAGGGCGGGTTGACTGAAGCTTTCTTT
TRBV18	TRBJ1-2	NA	NA	CASSQQRRDGYTF	TGTGCCAGCTCACAACAGAGGAGAGATGGCTACACCTTC
TRBV7-2	TRBJ1-4	NA	NA	CASSPGLNEKLFF	TGTGCCAGCAGCCCGGGCCTTAATGAAAAACTGTTTTTT
TRBV18	TRBJ2-3	NA	TRBD1	CASSPGQGGPDTQYF	TGTGCCAGCTCACCGGGACAGGGTGGCCCAGATACGCAGTATTTT
TRBV7-8	TRBJ2-4	NA	NA	CASSLSLLNIQYF	TGTGCCAGCAGCTTATCCTTGCTGAACATTCAGTACTTC
TRBV5-1	TRBJ2-2	NA	NA	CASSGRANTGELFF	TGCGCCAGCAGCGGAAGGGCGAACACCGGGGAGCTGTTTTTT
TRBV4-3	TRBJ2-5	NA	NA	CASSQGRSETQYF	TGCGCCAGCAGCCAAGGACGGTCGGAGACCCAGTACTTC
TRBV5-1	TRBJ2-7	NA	NA	CASSSDGTGTYEQYF	TGCGCCAGCAGCTCGGATGGGACTGGAACCTACGAGCAGTACTTC